This T cell receptor (beta chain) comes out of a study of shared clonotypes between healthy human individuals. Study findings and constraints: Clonotypes that were shared across a handful of donors made up about 5.1% of naive CD4 clonotypes.

Trimming left V 0 bases short and J 6 bases short, with 9 bases between. The CDR3 loop spans 14 amino acids. Germline lookup yields CDR1 MRHNA and CDR2 SNTAGT. Per the authors' pipeline: ImmunoSEQ supplied junction-only sequences lacking quality scores, so filtering was different. The assay was immunoSEQ multiplex PCR, and TCRdb's table has in-frame clones only and misses some. V and J calls and clone size follow that table, whereas D and trimming were derived from the DNA. The sample has about 1,900,000 clones, over 85% seen once; the top ten hold around 1%. As for this clone: The antigen is undetermined.

Naive CD8 cells were CD45RO-negative, positively selected for CCR7, excluding terminally differentiated effector memory CD45RA+ cells. This receptor was obtained from a young man in good health. The chain links TRBV6-4 to TRBJ1-5; D unresolved. Source material: naive CD8+ T cells sorted from blood. CDR3 coding DNA: TGTGCCAGCAGTGACTCATATGGTATTCAGCCCCAGCATTTT. Protein: CASSDSYGIQPQHF.